This T cell receptor beta chain was sequenced during a study of blood T cell repertoires in COVID-19. Study in general: Researchers got acute and convalescent COVID-19 samples from the United States, Italy and Spain. From T cells, B-cell-depleted T cells, or PBMCs came the material, which was cDNA or gDNA.

Per the original methods: Estimates of nucleated cell counts were drawn from the amplification of reference gene primers. Data came from immunoSEQ multiplex PCR; TCRdb stores just in-frame clones and leaves some out. The DNA was the basis for D and trimming; V, J and clone size are from that table. Of about 120,000 clones in the sample, around 87% were seen once. There are 15 residues in the CDR3. The V gene's germline CDR1 is MRHNA and CDR2 SNTAGT. After removal of 5 bases from V and 4 bases from J, the junction contained 8 bases not matched to a gene. This receptor was obtained from a man aged 45 to 65 with acute or convalescent COVID-19. Input material: peripheral blood. This chain links TRBV6-4 with TRBJ2-3; 8 bases agree with TRBD2. The CDR3 sequence is CASSTVSGGADTQYF. CDR3 nucleotide sequence: TGTGCCAGCAGTACCGTCAGCGGGGGCGCAGATACGCAGTATTTT.